What follows are 27 T cell receptor beta chains derived from one specimen sequenced in a study of T cell responses to AZD1222 COVID-19 vaccine. Data came from immunoSEQ multiplex PCR; TCRdb stores just in-frame clones and leaves some out. This table has 190,000 or so clones, 88% appearing once. Source: peripheral blood, taken 28 days after the second AZD1222 dose. The receptors stem from an adult who received the AZD1222 COVID-19 vaccine.

This clone appeared many times. The genes are TRBV5-4 and TRBJ2-7; D gene uncertain. Trimming cost V 0 bases and J 2 bases, with 3 bases left between them. Germline V gives CDR1 SGHNT, CDR2 YYREEE (reference sequence). This CDR3 contains 12 residues. The CDR3 spells CASSLETYEQYF. CDR3 DNA sequence: TGTGCCAGCAGCTTGGAAACCTACGAGCAGTACTTC. The whole variable domain, filled in from reference TRBV5-4 and TRBJ2-7, reads ETGVTQSPTHLIKTRGQQVTLRCSSQSGHNTVSWYQQALGQGPQFIFQYYREEENGRGNFPPRFSGLQFPNYSSELNVNALELDDSALYLCASSLETYEQYFGPGTRLTVT.

The V gene is TRBV11-2, the J gene TRBJ2-7; D not certain. The CDR3 runs to 12 residues. The germline gives CDR1 SGHAT, CDR2 FQNNGV. Trimming left V 1 base short and J 10 bases short, with 11 bases between. In DNA form, the CDR3 reads TGTGCCAGCAGCTTAGGTGTGGGTCGACAGTACTTC. Amino acid sequence: CASSLGVGRQYF.

The chain has TRBV7-9 and TRBJ2-1; 7 bases agree with TRBD1. This CDR3 region has 14 residues. CDR1 and CDR2 (germline): SEHNR, FQNEAQ (reference sequence). The trim removed 5 bases at V and 6 bases at J, leaving 7 bases unmatched. The CDR3 DNA reads as TGTGCCAGCAGCCCCGGACAGGCCCTCAATGAGCAGTTCTTC. This gives the protein CASSPGQALNEQFF.

This clone was recorded a few times. The rearrangement uses TRBV7-2 and TRBJ2-7; tentatively, D is TRBD2 (6 bases). The CDR3 runs to 14 residues. Germline V CDR1 and CDR2: SGHTA, FQGNSA. The ends were cut back, 6 bases at V and 6 bases at J, with 18 bases in the middle. CDR3 in amino acids: CASRPGLGGGEQYF. Written as DNA, the CDR3 is TGTGCCAGCAGACCAGGACTGGGAGGTGGCGAGCAGTACTTC.

The chain carries TRBV7-9 and TRBJ2-7, with TRBD1 identical over 9 bases. The CDR3 spans 14 residues. Germline lookup yields CDR1 SEHNR and CDR2 FQNEAQ (reference sequence). J lost 5 bases, V lost 5 bases, and 7 bases had no gene match. The CDR3 DNA reads TGTGCCAGCAGCCCCCGGGACAGGGCCCACGAGCAGTACTTC. The encoded protein is CASSPRDRAHEQYF.

The J gene is TRBJ1-4, the V gene TRBV28; D ambiguous. Germline CDR1 is MDHEN and CDR2 is SYDVKM. The V and J ends lost 2 bases and 3 bases respectively, with 25 bases between them. This CDR3 spans 20 amino acids. The CDR3 is CASSLSPPGRSFGANEKLFF. The CDR3 bases are TGTGCCAGCAGTTTAAGCCCCCCGGGGAGATCTTTTGGTGCTAATGAAAAACTGTTTTTT.

This chain links TRBV7-8 with TRBJ2-7; 8 bases fit TRBD2. Trimming removed 7 bases from V and 2 bases from J; junction bases left unmatched: 7. Germline CDR1 is SGHVS and CDR2 is FQNEAQ. The CDR3 extends over 14 amino acids. CDR3 amino acids: CASTTLADTYEQYF. CDR3 nucleotide sequence: TGTGCCAGCACCACACTAGCGGATACCTACGAGCAGTACTTC.

The chain combines TRBV7-6 with TRBJ2-2, with D perhaps matching TRBD2 (8 bases). This CDR3 contains 17 residues. Germline assignment: CDR1 SGHVS and CDR2 FNYEAQ. Trimming took off 5 bases at V and 6 bases at J, with 22 bases between the two ends. The CDR3, as DNA: TGTGCCAGCAGCCCCCGACAGGGTATACTAGCGGCCGGGGAGCTGTTTTTT. Protein: CASSPRQGILAAGELFF. The variable domain in full, completed from reference TRBV7-6 and TRBJ2-2, reads GAGVSQSPRYKVTKRGQDVALRCDPISGHVSLYWYRQALGQGPEFLTYFNYEAQQDKSGLPNDRFSAERPEGSISTLTIQRTEQRDSAMYRCASSPRQGILAAGELFFGEGSRLTVL.

This chain uses TRBV19 with TRBJ1-2; 9 bases align to TRBD1. This CDR3 is 16 amino acids long. V trimming: 5 bases; J trimming: 4 bases; junction bases outside the gene matches: 11. Per the germline V gene, CDR1 is LNHDA and CDR2 is SQIVND (reference sequence). In nucleotides, the CDR3 is TGTGCCAGTAGTCCCGGCCGGGACAGGGAAGCCTATGGCTACACCTTC. It is translated as CASSPGRDREAYGYTF.

The V and J genes are TRBV19 and TRBJ1-5; 9 bases line up with TRBD1. Per germline, CDR1 LNHDA and CDR2 SQIVND (reference sequence). The CDR3 runs 16 residues. Unmatched junction bases numbered 11, after V lost 5 bases and J lost 6 bases. The chain's CDR3 is CASSPPGGTGTQPQHF. The CDR3 DNA is TGTGCCAGTAGTCCCCCAGGAGGGACAGGGACTCAGCCCCAGCATTTT.

This clone occurred once. This chain links TRBV27 with TRBJ2-3; D might be TRBD1 or TRBD2, each matching 5 bases. The V end lost 6 bases, the J end lost 5 bases, and 12 bases lay between the germline ends. The CDR3 spans 13 residues. CDR1 and CDR2 from the germline V gene are MNHEY and SMNVEV (reference sequence). Here the CDR3 reads CASSVRGGDTQYF. The CDR3 DNA reads TGTGCCAGCAGCGTGAGGGGTGGAGATACGCAGTATTTT.

The chain recombines TRBV12-3 or TRBV12-4 with TRBJ2-7; 7 nucleotides line up with TRBD1. The CDR3 sequence is 13 residues long. Trimming cost V 5 bases and J 9 bases; bases outside gene matches: 10. The chain's CDR3 is CASSAARDSGQYF. The CDR3 nucleotides read TGTGCCAGCAGTGCGGCAAGGGACAGCGGGCAGTACTTC.

This chain uses TRBV7-9 with TRBJ1-5; D is ambiguous. Trimming pared 4 bases from V and 7 bases from J, leaving 5 bases between. The germline gives CDR1 SEHNR, CDR2 FQNEAQ (reference sequence). This CDR3 has 11 residues. The CDR3 protein is CASSYGQPQHF. The CDR3 bases are TGTGCCAGCAGCTACGGACAGCCCCAGCATTTT.

This chain uses TRBV11-2 with TRBJ1-6; no firm D call. Trimming cost V 5 bases and J 10 bases, with 12 bases left between them. CDR3 size: 13 residues. Germline V gene sequence: CDR1 SGHAT, CDR2 FQNNGV. The CDR3 DNA reads TGTGCCAGCAGCCTACTCGGGAACTCACCCCTCCACTTT. As protein: CASSLLGNSPLHF.

V is TRBV7-9 and J is TRBJ2-7; D may be TRBD2 (5 bases). V gave up 1 base and J gave up 7 bases, with 11 bases separating them. Per germline, CDR1 SEHNR and CDR2 FQNEAQ (reference sequence). The CDR3 is 13 amino acids. The CDR3 DNA is TGTGCCAGCAGCTTAGGATGGTCGGGGGAGCAGTACTTC. Amino acid sequence: CASSLGWSGEQYF.

The CDR3 reads CASSQGLAGIPYEQYF. In DNA, the CDR3 is TGTGCCAGCAGCCAGGGACTAGCGGGAATCCCCTACGAGCAGTACTTC. The gene calls are TRBV3-1 (or the pseudogene TRBV3-2) and TRBJ2-7; TRBD2 agrees at 13 bases. CDR3 size: 16 residues. Losses at the gene ends were 3 bases for V and 2 bases for J; bases not matched to a gene: 4. The germline gives CDR1 LGHDT, CDR2 YNNKEL (reference sequence).

This chain uses TRBV5-1 with TRBJ1-1; D gene ambiguous. The CDR3 length is 12 residues. The ends were cut back, 0 bases at V and 11 bases at J, with 11 bases in the middle. Germline V gene sequence: CDR1 SGHRS, CDR2 YFSETQ. CDR3 DNA: TGCGCCAGCAGCTTGGGCGGGGAAGGGGCTTTCTTT. It specifies CASSLGGEGAFF.

The rearrangement joins TRBV30 to TRBJ2-1; no clear D. Germline loops: CDR1 GTSNPN, CDR2 SVGIG (reference sequence). The CDR3 runs 15 residues. Deletions cut 0 bases from V and 3 bases from J, with 12 bases between. DNA of the CDR3: TGTGCCTGGAGTGTAGGTCAACCTGGCTACAATGAGCAGTTCTTC. Its translation: CAWSVGQPGYNEQFF.

The chain carries TRBV6-2 or TRBV6-3 and TRBJ1-2; D gene ambiguous. The CDR3 is made up of 11 amino acids. Germline CDR1 MNHEY, CDR2 SVGEGT. Trimming pared 4 bases from V and 5 bases from J, leaving 5 bases between. CDR3 sequence: CASSLGYGYTF. The CDR3, as DNA: TGTGCCAGCAGTTTGGGATATGGCTACACCTTC.

V gene TRBV24-1 combines with J gene TRBJ1-2; weak D call: TRBD1 (5 bases). The CDR3 covers 14 residues. Per the germline V gene, CDR1 is KGHDR and CDR2 is SFDVKD. Trimming stripped 7 bases from V and 2 bases from J, with 13 bases between. Written as DNA, the CDR3 is TGTGCCACCAGCCGACCCGGACAAAACTATGGCTACACCTTC. Translation: CATSRPGQNYGYTF.

This clone was detected a few times. The J gene is TRBJ2-1, the V gene TRBV6-2 or TRBV6-3, with D unclear. Germline V CDR1 and CDR2: MNHEY, SVGEGT. V lost 4 bases, J lost 1 base, and 11 bases lay in between. This CDR3 is 15 amino acids long. This CDR3 is CASSSEFESYNEQFF. CDR3 coding DNA: TGTGCCAGCAGTTCGGAGTTTGAGTCCTACAATGAGCAGTTCTTC.

The chain employs TRBV28 and TRBJ2-7; 8 bases match TRBD1. Germline V gene sequence: CDR1 MDHEN, CDR2 SYDVKM. The V and J ends lost 5 bases and 2 bases, in that order; junction bases with no gene match: 5. The CDR3 length is 14 residues. As DNA, the CDR3 is TGTGCCAGCAGTACGACAGGGGCAACCTACGAGCAGTACTTC. As protein: CASSTTGATYEQYF. Combining the CDR3 with reference TRBV28 and TRBJ2-7 gives the whole variable domain DVKVTQSSRYLVKRTGEKVFLECVQDMDHENMFWYRQDPGLGLRLIYFSYDVKMKEKGDIPEGYSVSREKKERFSLILESASTNQTSMYLCASSTTGATYEQYFGPGTRLTVT.

V and J are TRBV28 and TRBJ1-1; unclear D gene. The CDR3 length is 13 residues. Trimming stripped 1 base from V and 10 bases from J, with 13 bases between. The germline gives CDR1 MDHEN, CDR2 SYDVKM. For the CDR3, the DNA is TGTGCCAGCAGTTTATATTCAAGATCCTCAGCTTTCTTT. It codes for CASSLYSRSSAFF.

The gene calls are TRBV11-2 and TRBJ2-1; D gene ambiguous. CDR1 SGHAT and CDR2 FQNNGV come from the germline V gene. Trimming took off 1 base at V and 2 bases at J, with 12 bases between the two ends. This CDR3 comprises 16 residues. The DNA of the CDR3 is TGTGCCAGCAGCTTAGGGACGTTTCTGGCCTACAATGAGCAGTTCTTC. This encodes CASSLGTFLAYNEQFF.

Only a few counts were recorded for this clone. V is TRBV6-5 and J is TRBJ1-3; D might be TRBD1 (6 bases). Germline assignment: CDR1 MNHEY and CDR2 SVGAGI. Trimming removed 6 bases at V and 0 bases at J, with 9 bases between. This CDR3 contains 14 residues. CDR3 DNA: TGTGCCAGCAGGTCGACAGGCTCTGGAAACACCATATATTTT. Translated, it gives CASRSTGSGNTIYF.

This rearrangement joins TRBV5-4 to TRBJ1-4, with D possibly being TRBD1 (5 bases). Per germline, CDR1 SGHNT and CDR2 YYREEE (reference sequence). Trimming removed 2 bases from V and 8 bases from J, with 16 bases in between. CDR3 length: 15 residues. The CDR3 sequence is CASSLGGGKSEKLFF. In DNA, the CDR3 is TGTGCCAGCAGCTTAGGTGGGGGGAAGAGCGAAAAACTGTTTTTT.

As for this clone: At one of its ends the junction is not consistent with the germline gene, which may arise from a read error. The chain carries TRBV7-8 and TRBJ2-2, with 8 bases aligning to TRBD2. The germline V gene encodes CDR1 SGHVS and CDR2 FQNEAQ. The CDR3 covers 20 residues. The CDR3 nucleotides read TGTGCCAGCAGCTTAGCCGGAATATTTCGACGGGAGGGAAGCACCAGGGAGCTGTTTTTT. It encodes CASSLAGIFRREGSTRELFF. Using reference TRBV7-8 and TRBJ2-2 for the parts outside the CDR3, the full variable domain is GAGVSQSPRYKVAKRGQDVALRCDPISGHVSLFWYQQALGQGPEFLTYFQNEAQLDKSGLPSDRFFAERPEGSVSTLKIQRTQQEDSAVYLCASSLAGIFRREGSTRELFFGEGSRLTVL.